The clone carrying this TCR beta chain was counted many times. The sample comes from a study of T cells in Graves' hyperthyroidism and ophthalmopathy. For the study at large: Peripheral blood was obtained at initial diagnosis, preceding any treatment.

The CDR3 sequence is 13 residues long. Germline V gives CDR1 MNHNS, CDR2 SASEGT. Trimming cost V 6 bases and J 4 bases, with 12 bases left between them. Researchers took RNA transcripts and amplified the TCR beta CDR3 regions from them. HTBI primers drove first-round RT-PCR of the TCR CDR3. TCRdb re-derived calls from the multiplex PCR reads in MiXCR, one entry per CDR3 protein. Of hundreds of thousands of distinct CDR3 sequences listed, 16% were seen once; the top ten hold 2.5% to 4%. The chain employs TRBV6-1 and TRBJ1-2; no reliable D call. The material sequenced was blood. The sequence was collected from a woman aged 40 to 55 with Graves' ophthalmopathy. The CDR3 DNA sequence: TGTGCCAGCAGGATGGCCGACCCCTATGGCTACACCTTC. It codes for CASRMADPYGYTF.